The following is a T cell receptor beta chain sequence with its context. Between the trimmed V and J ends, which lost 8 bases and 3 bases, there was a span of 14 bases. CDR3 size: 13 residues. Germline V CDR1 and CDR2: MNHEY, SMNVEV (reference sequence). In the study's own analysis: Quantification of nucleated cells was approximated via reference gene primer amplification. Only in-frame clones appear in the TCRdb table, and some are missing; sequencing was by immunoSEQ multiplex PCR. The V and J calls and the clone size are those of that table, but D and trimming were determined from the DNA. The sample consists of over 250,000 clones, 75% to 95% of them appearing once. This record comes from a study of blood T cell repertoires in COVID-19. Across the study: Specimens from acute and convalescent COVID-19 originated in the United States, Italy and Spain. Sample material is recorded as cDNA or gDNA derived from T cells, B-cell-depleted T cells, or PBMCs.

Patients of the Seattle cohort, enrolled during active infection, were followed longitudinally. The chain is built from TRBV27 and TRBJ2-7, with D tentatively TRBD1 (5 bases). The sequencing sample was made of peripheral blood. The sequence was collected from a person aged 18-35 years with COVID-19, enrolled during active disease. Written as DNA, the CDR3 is TGTGCCAGCTCCATGACAGCCGTCTACGAGCAGTACTTC. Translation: CASSMTAVYEQYF.